This paragraph covers one T cell receptor (beta chain) sequence. Original methodology: Amplified reference gene primers provided the basis for estimating nucleated cell counts. Sequencing was performed with immunoSEQ multiplex PCR; in TCRdb, only in-frame clones are kept and a portion is missing. The D gene and trimming were derived from the DNA, and the V and J assignments and clone size from that table. This repertoire shows 130,000 or so clones, more than 75% found once; its top ten account for around 18%. The sample comes from a study of blood T cell repertoires in COVID-19. For the study at large: Italy, Spain and the United States were the sources of the convalescent and acute COVID-19 samples. T cells, B-cell-depleted T cells, or PBMCs provided the cDNA or gDNA that served as material.

This CDR3 is built from 17 residues. Germline-derived CDR1 and CDR2 are MNHEY and SMNVEV (reference sequence). V gave up 5 bases and J gave up 0 bases, with 20 bases separating them. Sequenced material: peripheral blood. The receptor was derived from a woman aged 45-65 years who had recovered from COVID-19. The chain couples TRBV27 to TRBJ2-7; a possible D gene is TRBD1 (6 bases). The DNA of the CDR3 is TGTGCCAGCAGTGCTCGGACAGCTTTTACCAGCTCCTACGAGCAGTACTTC. It is translated as CASSARTAFTSSYEQYF.